This is a list of T cell receptor beta chains from one sample in a study of prognosis after radiotherapy for stage I lung cancer. TCRdb passed the multiplex PCR reads through MiXCR, listing each CDR3 protein once. The sample yields nearly 25,000 distinct CDR3 sequences, about 34% seen once. This material consisted of PBMCs, taken before or after stereotactic body radiation therapy (not recorded which). The receptors here all came from a donor aged 50 or older with non-small cell lung cancer. Each CDR3 is given with its conserved first and last residue. Fields, in order: CDR3 protein, CDR3 DNA, clone size, J gene, D gene, V gene. The D gene is left open where the match is weak. A clone size is listed for some rows: how often the clone was seen (once, few, many), or a class if it is expanded.

CDR3: CSVYTGNEQFF
DNA: TGCAGCGTCTATACAGGGAATGAGCAGTTCTTC
size: many
J: TRBJ2-1
D: .
V: TRBV29-1

CDR3: CASSYATGGRSYNEQFF
DNA: TGTGCCAGCAGTTACGCAACGGGGGGGAGGAGCTACAATGAGCAGTTCTTC
size: many
J: TRBJ2-1
D: TRBD2
V: TRBV6-2/TRBV6-3

CDR3: CATSDLRDPTSTDTQYF
DNA: TGTGCCACCAGTGATTTGAGGGACCCTACCTCCACAGATACGCAGTATTTT
size: many
J: TRBJ2-3
D: .
V: TRBV24-1

CDR3: CASSLGRWDTGELFF
DNA: TGTGCCAGCAGTTTAGGGCGTTGGGACACCGGGGAGCTGTTTTTT
size: .
J: TRBJ2-2
D: .
V: TRBV27

CDR3: CASSRGLADTGELFF
DNA: TGTGCCAGCAGCCGCGGACTAGCGGACACCGGGGAGCTGTTTTTT
size: .
J: TRBJ2-2
D: TRBD2
V: TRBV7-7

CDR3: CASSSWTGSSGNTIYF
DNA: TGTGCCAGCAGCTCCTGGACAGGGAGCTCTGGAAACACCATATATTTT
size: many
J: TRBJ1-3
D: TRBD1
V: TRBV7-8

CDR3: CACSGAGERKPQHF
DNA: TGTGCCTGCAGTGGAGCAGGGGAACGAAAGCCCCAGCATTTT
size: .
J: TRBJ1-5
D: .
V: TRBV6-4

CDR3: CSASRGNQPQHF
DNA: TGCAGTGCTAGTAGGGGCAATCAGCCCCAGCATTTT
size: .
J: TRBJ1-5
D: .
V: TRBV20-1

CDR3: CASRGYSGSAPTDTQYF
DNA: TGTGCCAGCAGGGGCTATAGCGGGAGTGCCCCCACAGATACGCAGTATTTT
size: .
J: TRBJ2-3
D: TRBD2
V: TRBV27

CDR3: CASSLTGGYNEQFF
DNA: TGCGCCAGCAGCTTGACGGGAGGCTACAATGAGCAGTTCTTC
size: many
J: TRBJ2-1
D: TRBD2
V: TRBV5-1

CDR3: CASRLAGGSNQPQHF
DNA: TGTGCCAGCAGATTAGCGGGAGGGAGCAATCAGCCCCAACATTTT
size: .
J: TRBJ1-5
D: .
V: TRBV7-2

CDR3: CSARLGDTLEKLFF
DNA: TGCAGTGCTAGACTGGGGGACACTCTTGAAAAACTGTTTTTT
size: many
J: TRBJ1-4
D: .
V: TRBV20-1

CDR3: CASSLEQGSEAFF
DNA: TGCGCCAGCAGCTTGGAGCAGGGGTCTGAAGCTTTCTTT
size: many
J: TRBJ1-1
D: .
V: TRBV5-1

CDR3: CASSMYYGYTF
DNA: TGTGCCAGTAGTATGTATTATGGCTACACCTTC
size: many
J: TRBJ1-2
D: .
V: TRBV19

CDR3: CATSDPHTEAFF
DNA: TGTGCCACCAGTGACCCTCACACTGAAGCTTTCTTT
size: many
J: TRBJ1-1
D: .
V: TRBV24-1

CDR3: CASSPAGGTDTQYF
DNA: TGTGCCAGTAGCCCGGCGGGAGGGACAGATACGCAGTATTTT
size: many
J: TRBJ2-3
D: TRBD2
V: TRBV19

CDR3: CASSYSGMGQFF
DNA: TGTGCCAGCAGCTATAGCGGGATGGGGCAGTTCTTC
size: many
J: TRBJ2-1
D: TRBD2
V: TRBV11-3

CDR3: CASSLRDGNEQFF
DNA: TGTGCCAGCAGCCTCCGGGACGGCAATGAGCAGTTCTTC
size: .
J: TRBJ2-1
D: .
V: TRBV7-3

CDR3: CASSPKGREATNEKLFF
DNA: TGTGCCAGCTCACCGAAGGGCAGGGAGGCGACTAATGAAAAACTGTTTTTT
size: .
J: TRBJ1-4
D: .
V: TRBV18

CDR3: CSATDGTNEQFF
DNA: TGCAGTGCTACAGACGGGACCAATGAGCAGTTCTTC
size: many
J: TRBJ2-1
D: .
V: TRBV20-1

CDR3: CSAKSPIEQYF
DNA: TGCAGTGCCAAGTCCCCTATAGAGCAGTACTTC
size: many
J: TRBJ2-7
D: .
V: TRBV20-1

CDR3: CATWVTGELFF
DNA: TGTGCCACCTGGGTCACCGGGGAGCTGTTTTTT
size: many
J: TRBJ2-2
D: .
V: TRBV6-2/TRBV6-3